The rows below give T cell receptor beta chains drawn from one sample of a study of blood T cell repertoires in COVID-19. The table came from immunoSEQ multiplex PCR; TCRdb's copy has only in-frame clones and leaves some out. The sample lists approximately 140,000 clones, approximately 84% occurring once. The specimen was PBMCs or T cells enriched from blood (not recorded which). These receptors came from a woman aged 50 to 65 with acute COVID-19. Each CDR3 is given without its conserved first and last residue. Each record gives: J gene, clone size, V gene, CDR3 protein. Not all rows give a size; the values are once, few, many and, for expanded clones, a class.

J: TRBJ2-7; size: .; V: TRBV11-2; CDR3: ASSLSRTSGIYEQY
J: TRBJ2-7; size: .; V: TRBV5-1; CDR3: ASSLDGGPYEQY
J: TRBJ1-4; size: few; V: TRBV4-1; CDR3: ASSQDTGSATNEKLF
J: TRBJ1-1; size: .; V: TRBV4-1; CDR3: ASSRGTGAF
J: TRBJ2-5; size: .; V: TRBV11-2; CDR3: ASSLQALYQETQY
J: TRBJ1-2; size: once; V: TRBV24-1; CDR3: ATSDPGTGGAYGYT
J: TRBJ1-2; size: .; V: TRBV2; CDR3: ASSPDTYYGYT
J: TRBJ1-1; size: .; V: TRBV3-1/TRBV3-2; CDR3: ASSLQGPNTEAF
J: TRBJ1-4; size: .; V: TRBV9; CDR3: ASSDTTGAEKLF
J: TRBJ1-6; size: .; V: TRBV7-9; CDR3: ASSIREGGSPLH
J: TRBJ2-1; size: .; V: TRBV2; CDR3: ASSRSTGTGEF
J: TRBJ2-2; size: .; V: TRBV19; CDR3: ASTASGANFGRVTGELF
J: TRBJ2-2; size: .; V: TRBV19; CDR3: ASTLLLRGEGGGELF
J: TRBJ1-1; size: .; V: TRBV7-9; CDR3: ASSLALGGNTEAF
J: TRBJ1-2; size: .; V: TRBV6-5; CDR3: ASSYAAPAST
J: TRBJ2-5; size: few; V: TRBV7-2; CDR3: ASSLVRSGTQY
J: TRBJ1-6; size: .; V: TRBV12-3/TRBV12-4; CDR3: ASSRQNSPLH
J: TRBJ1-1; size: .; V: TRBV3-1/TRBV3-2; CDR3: ASSPGQGDEAF
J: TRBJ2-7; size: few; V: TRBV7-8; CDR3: ASSLTGTSLFYEQY
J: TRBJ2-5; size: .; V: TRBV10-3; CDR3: AIGSGGQETQY
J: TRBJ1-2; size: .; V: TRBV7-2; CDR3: ASGAGSYGYT
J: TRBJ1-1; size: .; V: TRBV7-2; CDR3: ASSFGGGTEAF
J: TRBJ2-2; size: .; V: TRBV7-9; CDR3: ASSPGTGTGELF
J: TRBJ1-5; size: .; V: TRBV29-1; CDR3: SVEGQSGQPQH
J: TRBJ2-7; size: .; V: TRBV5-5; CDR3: ASSFQFYEQY